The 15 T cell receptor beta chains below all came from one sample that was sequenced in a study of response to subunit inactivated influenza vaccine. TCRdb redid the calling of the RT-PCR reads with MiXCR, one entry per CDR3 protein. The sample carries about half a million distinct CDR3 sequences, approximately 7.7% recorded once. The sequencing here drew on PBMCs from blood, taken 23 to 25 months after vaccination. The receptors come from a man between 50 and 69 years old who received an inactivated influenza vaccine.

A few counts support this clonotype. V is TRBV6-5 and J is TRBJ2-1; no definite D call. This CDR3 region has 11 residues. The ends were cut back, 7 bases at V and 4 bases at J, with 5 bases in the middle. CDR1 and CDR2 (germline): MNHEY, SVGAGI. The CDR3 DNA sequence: TGTGCCAGCATAGGGTACAATGAGCAGTTCTTC. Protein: CASIGYNEQFF.

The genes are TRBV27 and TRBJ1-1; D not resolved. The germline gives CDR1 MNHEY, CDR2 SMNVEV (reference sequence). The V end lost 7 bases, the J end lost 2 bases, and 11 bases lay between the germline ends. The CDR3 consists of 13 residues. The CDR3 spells CASTQSLNTEAFF. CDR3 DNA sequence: TGTGCCAGCACCCAGAGCTTAAACACTGAAGCTTTCTTT.

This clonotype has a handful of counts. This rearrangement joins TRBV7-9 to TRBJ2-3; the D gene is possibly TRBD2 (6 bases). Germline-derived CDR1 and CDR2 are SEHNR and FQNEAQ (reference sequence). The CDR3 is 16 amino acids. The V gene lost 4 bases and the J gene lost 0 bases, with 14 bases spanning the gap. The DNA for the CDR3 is TGTGCCAGCAGCTCTACGGGGGTTACTAGCACAGATACGCAGTATTTT. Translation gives CASSSTGVTSTDTQYF.

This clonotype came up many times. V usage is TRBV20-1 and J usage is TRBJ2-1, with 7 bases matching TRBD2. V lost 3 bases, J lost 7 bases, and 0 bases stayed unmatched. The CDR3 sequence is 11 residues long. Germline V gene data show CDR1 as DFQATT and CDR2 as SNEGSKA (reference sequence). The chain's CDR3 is CSASGRNEQFF. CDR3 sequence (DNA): TGCAGTGCTAGCGGGAGGAATGAGCAGTTCTTC.

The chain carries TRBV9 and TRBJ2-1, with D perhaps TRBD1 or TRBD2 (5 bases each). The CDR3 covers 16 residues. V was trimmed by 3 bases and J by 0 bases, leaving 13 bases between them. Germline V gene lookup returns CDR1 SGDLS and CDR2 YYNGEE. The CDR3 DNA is TGTGCCAGCAGCGCCCGCTCAGGGAGCTCCTACAATGAGCAGTTCTTC. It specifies CASSARSGSSYNEQFF. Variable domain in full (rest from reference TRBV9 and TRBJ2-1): DSGVTQTPKHLITATGQRVTLRCSPRSGDLSVYWYQQSLDQGLQFLIQYYNGEERAKGNILERFSAQQFPDLHSELNLSSLELGDSALYFCASSARSGSSYNEQFFGPGTRLTVL.

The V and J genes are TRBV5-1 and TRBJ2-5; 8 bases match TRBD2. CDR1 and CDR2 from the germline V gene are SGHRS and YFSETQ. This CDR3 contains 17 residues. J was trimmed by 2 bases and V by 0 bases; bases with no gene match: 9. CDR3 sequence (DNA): TGCGCCAGCAGCTTGGTTGCCGGGGGGGCCGCTCAAGAGACCCAGTACTTC. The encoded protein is CASSLVAGGAAQETQYF. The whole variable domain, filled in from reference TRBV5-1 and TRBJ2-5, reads KAGVTQTPRYLIKTRGQQVTLSCSPISGHRSVSWYQQTPGQGLQFLFEYFSETQRNKGNFPGRFSGRQFSNSRSEMNVSTLELGDSALYLCASSLVAGGAAQETQYFGPGTRLLVL.

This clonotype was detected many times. The CDR3 sequence is CSARGQGVYEQYF. The CDR3 nucleotides are TGCAGTGCTAGGGGGCAGGGGGTGTACGAGCAGTACTTC. The J gene is TRBJ2-7, the V gene TRBV20-1, with TRBD1 matching 7 bases. V lost 3 bases, J lost 4 bases, and 6 bases stayed unmatched. CDR1 and CDR2 from the germline V gene are DFQATT and SNEGSKA (reference sequence). This CDR3 spans 13 amino acids.

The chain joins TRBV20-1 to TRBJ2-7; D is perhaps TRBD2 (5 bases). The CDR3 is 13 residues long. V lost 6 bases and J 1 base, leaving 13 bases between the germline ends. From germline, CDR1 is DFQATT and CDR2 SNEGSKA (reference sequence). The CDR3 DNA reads TGCAGTGCCCCTACCCGCGGGTCCTACGAGCAGTACTTC. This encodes CSAPTRGSYEQYF.

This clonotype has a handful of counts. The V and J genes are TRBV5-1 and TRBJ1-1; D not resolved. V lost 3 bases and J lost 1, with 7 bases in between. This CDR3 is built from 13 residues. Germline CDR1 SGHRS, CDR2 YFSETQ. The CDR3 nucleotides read TGCGCCAGCAGCTCCGGGTGGAACACTGAAGCTTTCTTT. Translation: CASSSGWNTEAFF.

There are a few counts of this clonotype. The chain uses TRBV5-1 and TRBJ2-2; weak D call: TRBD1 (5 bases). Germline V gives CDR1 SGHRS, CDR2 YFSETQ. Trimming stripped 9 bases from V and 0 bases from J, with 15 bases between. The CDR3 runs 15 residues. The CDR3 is CATKPQTANTGELFF. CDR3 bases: TGCGCCACCAAACCCCAGACAGCGAACACCGGGGAGCTGTTTTTT. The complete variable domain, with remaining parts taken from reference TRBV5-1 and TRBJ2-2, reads KAGVTQTPRYLIKTRGQQVTLSCSPISGHRSVSWYQQTPGQGLQFLFEYFSETQRNKGNFPGRFSGRQFSNSRSEMNVSTLELGDSALYLCATKPQTANTGELFFGEGSRLTVL.

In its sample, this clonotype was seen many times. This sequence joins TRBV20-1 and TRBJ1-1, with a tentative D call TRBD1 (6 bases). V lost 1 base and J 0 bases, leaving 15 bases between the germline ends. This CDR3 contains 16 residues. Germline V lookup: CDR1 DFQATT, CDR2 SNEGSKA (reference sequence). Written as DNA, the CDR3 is TGCAGTGCTAGAGGACAAGGGGGGATTATGAACACTGAAGCTTTCTTT. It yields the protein CSARGQGGIMNTEAFF.

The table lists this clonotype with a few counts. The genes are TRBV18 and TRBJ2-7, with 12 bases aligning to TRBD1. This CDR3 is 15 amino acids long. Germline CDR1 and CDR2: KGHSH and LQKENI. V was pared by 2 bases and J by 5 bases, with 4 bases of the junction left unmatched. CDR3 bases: TGTGCCAGCTCACCAACCGGGACAGGGGGCCACGAGCAGTACTTC. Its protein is CASSPTGTGGHEQYF.

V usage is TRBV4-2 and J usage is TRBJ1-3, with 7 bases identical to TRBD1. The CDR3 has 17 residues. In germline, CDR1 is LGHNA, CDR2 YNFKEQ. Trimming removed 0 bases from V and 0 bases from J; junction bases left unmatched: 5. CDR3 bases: TGTGCCAGCAGCCAAGAAAGGGGGCAGTACTCTGGAAACACCATATATTTT. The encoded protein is CASSQERGQYSGNTIYF.

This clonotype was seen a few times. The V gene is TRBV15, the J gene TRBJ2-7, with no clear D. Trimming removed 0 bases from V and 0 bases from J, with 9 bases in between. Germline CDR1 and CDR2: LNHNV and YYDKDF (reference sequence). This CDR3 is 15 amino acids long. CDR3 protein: CATSRDTKGSYEQYF. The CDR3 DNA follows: TGTGCCACCAGCAGAGATACTAAGGGCTCCTACGAGCAGTACTTC.

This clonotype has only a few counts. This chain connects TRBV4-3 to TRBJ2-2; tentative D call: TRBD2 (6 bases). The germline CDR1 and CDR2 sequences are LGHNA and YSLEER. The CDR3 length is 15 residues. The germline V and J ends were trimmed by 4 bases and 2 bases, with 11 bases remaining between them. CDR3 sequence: CASSPEGRNTGELFF. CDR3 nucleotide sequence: TGCGCCAGCAGCCCGGAGGGAAGAAACACCGGGGAGCTGTTTTTT.